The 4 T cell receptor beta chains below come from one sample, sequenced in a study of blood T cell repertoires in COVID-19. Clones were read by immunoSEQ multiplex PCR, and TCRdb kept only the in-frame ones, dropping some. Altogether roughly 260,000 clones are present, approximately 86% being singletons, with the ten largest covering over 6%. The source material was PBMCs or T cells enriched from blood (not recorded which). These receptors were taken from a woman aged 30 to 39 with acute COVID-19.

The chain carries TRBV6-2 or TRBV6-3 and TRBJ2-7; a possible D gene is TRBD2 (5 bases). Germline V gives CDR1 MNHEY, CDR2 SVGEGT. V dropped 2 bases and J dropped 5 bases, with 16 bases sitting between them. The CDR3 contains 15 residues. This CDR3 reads CASSYRRGADDEQYF. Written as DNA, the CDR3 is TGTGCCAGCAGTTACAGACGGGGAGCCGACGACGAGCAGTACTTC.

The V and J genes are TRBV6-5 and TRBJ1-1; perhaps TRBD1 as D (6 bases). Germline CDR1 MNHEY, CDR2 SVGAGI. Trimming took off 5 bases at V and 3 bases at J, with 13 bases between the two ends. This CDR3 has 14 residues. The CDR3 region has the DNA TGTGCCAGCAGTCGAGGGGGGGTTGACACTGAAGCTTTCTTT. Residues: CASSRGGVDTEAFF.

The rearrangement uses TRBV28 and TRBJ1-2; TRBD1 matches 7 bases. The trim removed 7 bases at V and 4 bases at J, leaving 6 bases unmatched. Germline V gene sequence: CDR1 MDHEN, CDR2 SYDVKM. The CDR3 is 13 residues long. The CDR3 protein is CASNRGGPYGYTF. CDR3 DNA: TGTGCCAGCAACCGAGGGGGCCCCTATGGCTACACCTTC.

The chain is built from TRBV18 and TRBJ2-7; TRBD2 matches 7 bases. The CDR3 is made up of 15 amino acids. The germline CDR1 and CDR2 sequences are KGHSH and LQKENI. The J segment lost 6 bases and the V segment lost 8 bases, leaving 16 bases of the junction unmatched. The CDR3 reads CASQAGPTTAGEQYF. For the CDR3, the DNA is TGTGCCAGCCAAGCGGGGCCCACCACCGCAGGCGAGCAGTACTTC.